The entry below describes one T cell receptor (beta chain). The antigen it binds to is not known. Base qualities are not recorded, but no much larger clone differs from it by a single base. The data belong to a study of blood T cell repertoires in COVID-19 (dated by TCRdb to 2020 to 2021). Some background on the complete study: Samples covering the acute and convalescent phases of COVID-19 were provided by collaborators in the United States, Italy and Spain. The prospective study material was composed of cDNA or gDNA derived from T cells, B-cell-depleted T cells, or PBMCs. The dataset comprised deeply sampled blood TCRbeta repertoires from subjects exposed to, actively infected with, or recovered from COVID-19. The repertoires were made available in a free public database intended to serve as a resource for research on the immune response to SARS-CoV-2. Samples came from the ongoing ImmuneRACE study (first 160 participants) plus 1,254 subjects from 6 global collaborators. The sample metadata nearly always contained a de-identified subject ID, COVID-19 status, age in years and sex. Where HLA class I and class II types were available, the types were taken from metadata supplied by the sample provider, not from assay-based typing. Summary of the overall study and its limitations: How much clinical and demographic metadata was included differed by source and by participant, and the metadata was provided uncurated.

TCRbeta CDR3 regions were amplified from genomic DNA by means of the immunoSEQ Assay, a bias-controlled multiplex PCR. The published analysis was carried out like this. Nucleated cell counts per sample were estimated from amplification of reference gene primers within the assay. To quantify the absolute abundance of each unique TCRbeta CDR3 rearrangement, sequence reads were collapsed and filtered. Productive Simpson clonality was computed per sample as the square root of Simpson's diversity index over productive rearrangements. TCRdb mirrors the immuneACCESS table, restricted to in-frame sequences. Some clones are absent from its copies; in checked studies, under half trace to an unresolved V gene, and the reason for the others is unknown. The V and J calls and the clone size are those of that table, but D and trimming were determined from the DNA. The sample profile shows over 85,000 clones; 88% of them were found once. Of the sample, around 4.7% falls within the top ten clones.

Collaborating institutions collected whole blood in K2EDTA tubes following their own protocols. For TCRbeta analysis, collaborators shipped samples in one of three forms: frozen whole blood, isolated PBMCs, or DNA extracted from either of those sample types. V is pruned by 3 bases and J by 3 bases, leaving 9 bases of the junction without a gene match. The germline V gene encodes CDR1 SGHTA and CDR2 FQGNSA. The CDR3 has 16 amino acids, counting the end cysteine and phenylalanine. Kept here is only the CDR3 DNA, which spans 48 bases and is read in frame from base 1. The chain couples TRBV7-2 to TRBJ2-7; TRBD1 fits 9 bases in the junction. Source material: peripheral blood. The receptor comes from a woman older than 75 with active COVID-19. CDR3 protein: CASSFMAGTGLYEQYF. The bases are TGTGCCAGCAGCTTCATGGCAGGGACAGGGCTCTACGAGCAGTACTTC.